Reported below is one T cell receptor beta chain. The germline CDR1 and CDR2 sequences are SGHNT and YENEEA. This CDR3 spans 15 amino acids. The V gene end was trimmed by 1 base and the J gene end by 0 bases; junction bases not matched to a gene: 3. Libraries were prepared by immunoSEQ multiplex PCR; TCRdb keeps only in-frame clonotypes and omits some of them. The table has roughly 80,000 clones, 85% to 95% seen once. This record belongs to a study of technical replicates of blood from several donors. This clonotype was obtained from a human donor in good health. V usage is TRBV11-3 and J usage is TRBJ2-7; 7 bases agree with TRBD2. The sequencing sample was made of T cells isolated from PBMCs. The CDR3 coding sequence is TGTGCCAGCAGCTTAGGAGCGGGGAGCTCCTACGAGCAGTACTTC. Amino acids: CASSLGAGSSYEQYF.